This T cell receptor (beta chain) stems from a study of shared clonotypes between healthy human individuals. CD4+ cells yielded CD45RA+ naive and CD45RA-negative memory subsets. As regards this clone: Other DNA variants within this sample encode the same CDR3.

Assay used: immunoSEQ multiplex PCR; TCRdb lists only in-frame clones, some missing. The sample holds millions of clones, more than 85% seen once. CDR1 and CDR2 (germline): MDHEN, SYDVKM. The CDR3 contains 13 residues. With 5 bases clipped from V and 2 bases from J, the junction kept 3 bases outside the gene matches. This chain uses TRBV28 with TRBJ2-7, with 7 positions matching TRBD1. The sequenced sample consisted of naive CD4+ T cells from PBMCs. Subset in this sample: CD45RA+ positively selected. The origin of this receptor is a man aged 18-30 years in good health. Some clones in this sample may be carry-over from other donors' samples. The DNA of the CDR3 is TGTGCCAGCAGTGTGACAGGGACCTACGAGCAGTACTTC. Translating gives CASSVTGTYEQYF.